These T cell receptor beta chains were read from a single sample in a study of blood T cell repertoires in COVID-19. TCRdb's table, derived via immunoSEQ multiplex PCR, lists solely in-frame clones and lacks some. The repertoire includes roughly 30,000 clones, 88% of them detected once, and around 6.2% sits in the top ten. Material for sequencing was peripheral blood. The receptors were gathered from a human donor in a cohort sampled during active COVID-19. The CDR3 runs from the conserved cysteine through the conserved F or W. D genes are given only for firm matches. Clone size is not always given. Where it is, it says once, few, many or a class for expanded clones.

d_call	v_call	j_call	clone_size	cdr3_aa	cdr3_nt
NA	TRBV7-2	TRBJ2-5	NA	CASSLGFGGQETQYF	TGTGCCAGCAGCTTAGGGTTTGGGGGGCAAGAGACCCAGTACTTC
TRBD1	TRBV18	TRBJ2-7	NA	CAGSPETGEDEQYF	TGTGCCGGCTCACCAGAGACAGGGGAGGACGAGCAGTACTTC
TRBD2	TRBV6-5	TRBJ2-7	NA	CATRIGGAASYEQYF	TGTGCCACCCGGATCGGGGGGGCTGCCTCCTACGAGCAGTACTTC
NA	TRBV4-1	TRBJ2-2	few	CASSQDGYSFGTGELFF	TGCGCCAGCAGCCAAGATGGTTACAGCTTCGGAACCGGGGAGCTGTTTTTT
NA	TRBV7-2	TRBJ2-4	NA	CASSLDGAQAKNIQYF	TGTGCCAGCAGCTTAGATGGGGCCCAGGCCAAAAACATTCAGTACTTC
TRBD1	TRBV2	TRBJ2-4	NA	CASSEGQGKNIQYF	TGTGCCAGCAGTGAGGGACAGGGAAAAAACATTCAGTACTTC
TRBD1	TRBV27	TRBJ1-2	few	CASSPDRVGGGYTF	TGTGCCAGCAGCCCAGACAGGGTGGGGGGTGGCTACACCTTC
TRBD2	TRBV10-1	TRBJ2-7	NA	CASSRTSGYEQYF	TGCGCCAGCAGCAGGACTAGCGGATACGAGCAGTACTTC
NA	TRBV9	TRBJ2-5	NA	CASSVEVRGPRETQYF	TGTGCCAGCAGCGTAGAGGTTCGTGGGCCTCGGGAGACCCAGTACTTC
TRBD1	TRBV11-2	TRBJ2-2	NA	CASSARQGEHSGELFF	TGTGCCAGCAGCGCCCGACAGGGGGAACATAGTGGGGAGCTGTTTTTT
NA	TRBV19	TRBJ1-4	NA	CASSIGPGVAEKLFF	TGTGCCAGTAGTATTGGACCAGGGGTGGCGGAAAAACTGTTTTTT
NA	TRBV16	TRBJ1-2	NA	CASSPRWGDYGYTF	TGTGCCAGCAGCCCTCGGTGGGGCGACTATGGCTACACCTTC
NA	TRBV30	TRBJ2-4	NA	CAWTVPLADIQYF	TGTGCCTGGACGGTCCCCCTCGCGGACATTCAGTACTTC
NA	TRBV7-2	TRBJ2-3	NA	CASSLASQNPSTDTQYF	TGTGCCAGCAGCTTAGCATCGCAGAATCCTAGCACAGATACGCAGTATTTT
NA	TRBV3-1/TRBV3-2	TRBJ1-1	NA	CASSPSGGLGTEAFF	TGTGCCAGCAGCCCCTCGGGAGGGTTGGGCACTGAAGCTTTCTTT
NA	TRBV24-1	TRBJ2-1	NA	CATSGRVGDVEQFF	TGTGCCACCAGTGGTCGTGTCGGGGATGTCGAGCAGTTCTTC
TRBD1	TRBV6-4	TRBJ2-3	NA	CASSDRGQGAADTQYF	TGTGCCAGCAGTGACCGGGGACAGGGGGCCGCAGATACGCAGTATTTT
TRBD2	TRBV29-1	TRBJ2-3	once	CSVDGTSGGGGTDTQYF	TGCAGCGTTGACGGGACTAGCGGGGGGGGCGGCACAGATACGCAGTATTTT
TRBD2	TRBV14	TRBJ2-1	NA	CASSQETSGGPYNEQFF	TGTGCCAGCAGCCAAGAGACTAGCGGGGGCCCATACAATGAGCAGTTCTTC
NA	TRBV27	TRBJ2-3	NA	CASSLGGTDTQYF	TGTGCCAGCAGCCTAGGGGGCACAGATACGCAGTATTTT
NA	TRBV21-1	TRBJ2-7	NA	CASSKAAEWVDRATYEQYF	TGTGCCAGCAGCAAAGCGGCGGAGTGGGTTGACAGGGCGACCTACGAGCAGTACTTC
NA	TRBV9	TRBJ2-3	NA	CASSVQGPTDTQYF	TGTGCCAGCAGCGTTCAGGGCCCCACAGATACGCAGTATTTT
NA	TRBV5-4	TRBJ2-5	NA	CASSLGGRWETQYF	TGTGCCAGCAGCTTAGGAGGTCGGTGGGAGACCCAGTACTTC
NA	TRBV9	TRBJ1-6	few	CASSVAGGGYNSPLHF	TGTGCCAGCAGCGTAGCTGGCGGGGGGTACAATTCACCCCTCCACTTT
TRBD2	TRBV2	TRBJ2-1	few	CASSERSGVDNEQFF	TGTGCCAGCAGTGAACGTAGCGGGGTAGACAATGAGCAGTTCTTC
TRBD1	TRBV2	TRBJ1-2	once	CASRGTGTHYGYTF	TGTGCCAGCAGAGGGACAGGGACTCACTATGGCTACACCTTC
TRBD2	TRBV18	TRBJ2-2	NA	CASSPRGPGLPNTGELFF	TGTGCCAGCTCACCACGAGGGCCGGGACTACCCAACACCGGGGAGCTGTTTTTT
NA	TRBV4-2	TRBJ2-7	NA	CASSQTGLFREQYF	TGTGCCAGCAGCCAAACGGGACTGTTTCGCGAGCAGTACTTC
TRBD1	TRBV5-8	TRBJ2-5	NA	CASSAGQGQETQYF	TGTGCCAGCAGCGCGGGACAGGGGCAAGAGACCCAGTACTTC
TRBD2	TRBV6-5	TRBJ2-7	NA	CASTREGTAYEQYF	TGTGCCAGCACGCGGGAGGGGACAGCCTACGAGCAGTACTTC
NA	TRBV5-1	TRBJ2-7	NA	CASSPGTFSYEQYF	TGCGCCAGCAGTCCCGGGACATTCTCCTACGAGCAGTACTTC
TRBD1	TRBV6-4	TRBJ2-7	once	CASSLRGTGGYEQYF	TGTGCCAGCAGCCTCCGGGGGACAGGGGGCTACGAGCAGTACTTC